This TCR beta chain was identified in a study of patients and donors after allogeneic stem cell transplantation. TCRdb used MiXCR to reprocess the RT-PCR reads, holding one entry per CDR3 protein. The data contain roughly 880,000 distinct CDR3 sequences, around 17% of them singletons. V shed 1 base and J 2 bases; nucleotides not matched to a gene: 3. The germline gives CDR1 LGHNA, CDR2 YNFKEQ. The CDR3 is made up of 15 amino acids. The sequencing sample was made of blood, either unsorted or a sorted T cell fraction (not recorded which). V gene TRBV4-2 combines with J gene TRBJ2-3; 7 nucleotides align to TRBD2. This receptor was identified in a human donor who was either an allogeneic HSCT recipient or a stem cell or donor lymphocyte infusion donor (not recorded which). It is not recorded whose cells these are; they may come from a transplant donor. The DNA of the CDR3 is TGTGCCAGCAGCCAAGCGCTAGCGGTCACAGATACGCAGTATTTT. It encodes CASSQALAVTDTQYF.